Listed below are T cell receptor beta chains from one sample, sequenced in a study of cytomegalovirus exposure and HLA in healthy donors. Here immunoSEQ multiplex PCR was the method, and the copy in TCRdb shows in-frame clones only, minus some. The table includes 200,000 or so clones, about 77% detected once. Sequenced input: PBMCs. Receptor source: a woman in her 30s in good health and CMV-seronegative. CDR3s include the opening cysteine and the closing phenylalanine or tryptophan. The D gene is left open where the match is weak. Clone size is not always given. Where it is, it says once, few, many or a class for expanded clones.

D gene	clone size	V gene	J gene	CDR3 DNA	CDR3 protein
NA	NA	TRBV27	TRBJ2-7	TGTGCCAGCAGGATACTTAGCTCCTACGAGCAGTACTTC	CASRILSSYEQYF
NA	NA	TRBV25-1	TRBJ1-1	TGTGCCACCCAGGAGGGGCCGGGGCGGAACACTGAAGCTTTCTTT	CATQEGPGRNTEAFF
NA	NA	TRBV5-1	TRBJ2-4	TGCGCCAGCAGCTTAGCGGACAGGGAGGGGAGGAACATTCAGTACTTC	CASSLADREGRNIQYF
NA	NA	TRBV5-1	TRBJ1-1	TGCGCCAGCAGCTTTTCGGGTTCCCGCAGTACCGAAGCTTTCTTT	CASSFSGSRSTEAFF
TRBD1	NA	TRBV9	TRBJ2-5	TGTGCCAGCAGCCCGGGGTCCAGGGGGCGTCGAGAGACCCAGTACTTC	CASSPGSRGRRETQYF
NA	NA	TRBV18	TRBJ1-2	TGTGCCAGCTCACCAAATTGGCCAGGGGATGGCTACACCTTC	CASSPNWPGDGYTF
NA	NA	TRBV13	TRBJ2-7	TGTGCCAGCAGTACCACAGGGAACGGCTACGAGCAGTACTTC	CASSTTGNGYEQYF
NA	NA	TRBV12-2	TRBJ1-2	TGTGCAAGTCGCTTTTTTGTCGGCAGGCTCAACCCTAACTATGGCTACACCTTC	CASRFFVGRLNPNYGYTF
TRBD1	NA	TRBV7-9	TRBJ1-2	TGTGCCAGCAGCTACTCCCAGGGGGCGAATGGCTACACCTTC	CASSYSQGANGYTF
NA	NA	TRBV30	TRBJ1-4	TGTGCCTGGGATAAGAGCGTACGTACAACTAATGAAAAACTGTTTTTT	CAWDKSVRTTNEKLFF
TRBD2	NA	TRBV5-5	TRBJ2-7	TGTGCCAGCAGCTTTAGCGGGGGGGCCTACGAGCAGTACTTC	CASSFSGGAYEQYF
TRBD2	NA	TRBV27	TRBJ2-2	TGTGCCAGCAGTTTAGAACGGGGGGTCGGGGAGCTGTTTTTT	CASSLERGVGELFF
NA	NA	TRBV29-1	TRBJ2-3	TGCAGCGTTGACCGGGACACCACAGATACGCAGTATTTT	CSVDRDTTDTQYF
TRBD2	NA	TRBV7-8	TRBJ2-3	TGTGCCAGCAGCTCCGGACTAGCGGGGGGACCGGTCTACGATACGCAGTATTTT	CASSSGLAGGPVYDTQYF
TRBD1	NA	TRBV5-1	TRBJ2-5	TGCGCCAGCAGCTTGGAGCGGACAGGGGGCCCGTACCAAGAGACCCAGTACTTC	CASSLERTGGPYQETQYF
TRBD2	NA	TRBV7-6	TRBJ2-5	TGTGCCAGCAGCTTAGACGGCCGTGGGGGGGGAGAGACCCAGTACTTC	CASSLDGRGGGETQYF
NA	NA	TRBV30	TRBJ1-5	TGTGCCTGGAGTGTATTTGCGGGGGATTATGGCAATCAGCCCCAGCATTTT	CAWSVFAGDYGNQPQHF
NA	NA	TRBV5-4	TRBJ1-2	TGTGCCAGCGGCCCAGGCACTAACTATGGCTACACCTTC	CASGPGTNYGYTF
TRBD1	NA	TRBV7-7	TRBJ2-2	TGTGCTAGCAGAACCGGGACAGTTATCGGGGAGCTGTTTTTT	CASRTGTVIGELFF
TRBD1	NA	TRBV4-1	TRBJ2-5	TGCGCCAGCAGCCAAGTGACAGGGAGTTTGGAGACCCAGTACTTC	CASSQVTGSLETQYF
NA	NA	TRBV28	TRBJ1-1	TGTGCCAGCAGTTTATGGGGCAGGGCCCAGGGGAAGGGGAGCACTGAAGCTTTCTTT	CASSLWGRAQGKGSTEAFF
TRBD1	few	TRBV19	TRBJ1-1	TGTGCCAGTAGATTCCGGGACAGGGGGTTGAACACTGAAGCTTTCTTT	CASRFRDRGLNTEAFF
NA	NA	TRBV18	TRBJ1-4	TGTGCCAGCTCACCGAGCGTAGGTCATAATGAAAAACTGTTTTTT	CASSPSVGHNEKLFF
NA	NA	TRBV5-4	TRBJ2-3	TGTGCCAGCAGGTTGTGGGGGGGGGCCCGGGATACGCAGTATTTT	CASRLWGGARDTQYF
NA	few	TRBV19	TRBJ1-1	TGTGCCAGTAGTATTGGGCAGCCGAACACTGAAGCTTTCTTT	CASSIGQPNTEAFF
NA	few	TRBV28	TRBJ2-7	TGTGCCAGCAGTTTAGATCAGGCCTCCTCCTACGAGCAGTACTTC	CASSLDQASSYEQYF
TRBD1	NA	TRBV19	TRBJ1-2	TGTGCCAGTGTGAGAGGGACAGACTATGGCTACACCTTC	CASVRGTDYGYTF
NA	NA	TRBV5-6	TRBJ1-2	TGTGCCAGCAGCTTGGCGGCGGGGTCAGACTATGGCTACACCTTC	CASSLAAGSDYGYTF
TRBD1	NA	TRBV5-6	TRBJ2-1	TGTGCCAGCAGCTTGGGCGGGACAGGGAACAATGAGCAGTTCTTC	CASSLGGTGNNEQFF
TRBD2	NA	TRBV4-2	TRBJ2-6	TGTGCCAGCAGCCGATTGACTAGCCCACTTTCTGGGGCCAACGTCCTGACTTTC	CASSRLTSPLSGANVLTF
NA	once	TRBV18	TRBJ2-2	TGTGCCAGCTCACCGGTGGGAGTCCTCGGGGAGCTGTTTTTT	CASSPVGVLGELFF
TRBD2	few	TRBV10-3	TRBJ2-1	TGTGCCATCAGTGACCAACTAGCGGGACCCTCGGGTAATGAGCAGTTCTTC	CAISDQLAGPSGNEQFF
TRBD1	NA	TRBV5-1	TRBJ1-2	TGCGCCAGCAGCTGGGGACAGCGGACTAACTATGGCTACACCTTC	CASSWGQRTNYGYTF
NA	NA	TRBV5-4	TRBJ2-3	TGTGCCAGCAGCTACAAACGAGCGCCAGATACGCAGTATTTT	CASSYKRAPDTQYF
NA	NA	TRBV5-5	TRBJ2-5	TGTGCCAGCAGCTTGGCGGAGACCCAGTACTTC	CASSLAETQYF
NA	NA	TRBV7-2	TRBJ1-1	TGTGCCAGCAGCTTACACGGTAGACAGTTTGAAGCTTTCTTT	CASSLHGRQFEAFF
TRBD1	NA	TRBV28	TRBJ1-2	TGTGCCAGCAGCAGCACCGGGACAGGGCTGGCCTATGGCTACACCTTC	CASSSTGTGLAYGYTF
TRBD2	NA	TRBV4-1	TRBJ2-7	TGCGCCAGCAGCCAATTAGCGGGGCTCTCCTACGAGCAGTACTTC	CASSQLAGLSYEQYF
TRBD2	NA	TRBV18	TRBJ2-6	TGTGCCAGCTCACCTAGGGCGGGAGAGAGCTCTGGGGCCAACGTCCTGACTTTC	CASSPRAGESSGANVLTF
NA	NA	TRBV4-2	TRBJ2-1	TGTGCCAGCAGCCAAGATGAGTCGAGTGAACAGCACAATGAGCAGTTCTTC	CASSQDESSEQHNEQFF
NA	NA	TRBV5-4	TRBJ1-6	TGTGCCAGCAGCTTGGAAGGGGATGGATCACCCCTCCACTTT	CASSLEGDGSPLHF
NA	few	TRBV19	TRBJ1-2	TGTGCCAGTAGTCTCCGCGACAGATATAACTACACCTTC	CASSLRDRYNYTF
TRBD1	few	TRBV7-2	TRBJ2-7	TGTGCCAGCAGCCTCCGGACAGGGACCTACGAGCAGTACTTC	CASSLRTGTYEQYF
NA	NA	TRBV20-1	TRBJ2-7	TGCAGTGCTAGATCCTACCCCTCTCAGTACTTC	CSARSYPSQYF
NA	NA	TRBV30	TRBJ2-2	TGTGCCTGGAGTAACCTGGGAGTGGACACCGGGGAGCTGTTTTTT	CAWSNLGVDTGELFF
TRBD1	NA	TRBV9	TRBJ1-1	TGTGCCAGCAGCGTACGGAGACAGGGGCACACTGAAGCTTTCTTT	CASSVRRQGHTEAFF
TRBD1	NA	TRBV6-5	TRBJ1-4	TGTGCCAGCAGTGGGACAGGGGGGAATGAAAAACTGTTTTTT	CASSGTGGNEKLFF
TRBD1	NA	TRBV19	TRBJ1-2	TGTGCCAGTAGTAAAACACAGGGGCACGGCTATGGCTACACCTTC	CASSKTQGHGYGYTF
NA	NA	TRBV7-9	TRBJ1-6	TGTGCCAGCAGCCCGGTAGGGAAGGGGAGGGATTCACCCCTCCACTTT	CASSPVGKGRDSPLHF
TRBD1	NA	TRBV5-5	TRBJ2-7	TGTGCCAGCAGCTTCGGACAGGGGGTAGGCGAGCAGTACTTC	CASSFGQGVGEQYF
NA	NA	TRBV5-1	TRBJ2-5	TGCGCCAGCAGCTGGACTCAAGAGACCCAGTACTTC	CASSWTQETQYF
NA	NA	TRBV29-1	TRBJ1-2	TGCAGCGTTGAAGACAGGGGCAGAGGTGGGAACTATGGCTACCCCTTC	CSVEDRGRGGNYGYPF
NA	NA	TRBV27	TRBJ1-5	TGTGCCAGCAGGGGGGGGCGGACCCCCTATAGCAATCAGCCCCAGCATTTT	CASRGGRTPYSNQPQHF